The clone carrying this T cell receptor (beta chain) showed up just a few times. The sample comes from a study of blood T cell repertoires in COVID-19. Overall study context: There were acute and convalescent COVID-19 samples, and they came from the United States, Italy and Spain.

Sequenced by immunoSEQ multiplex PCR; TCRdb stores in-frame clones only, minus some. Of 150,000 to 200,000 clones in the sample, nearly 85% are singletons; the top ten hold 5.2%. The clonotype comes from a woman younger than 45 with acute or convalescent COVID-19. The sequencing sample was made of peripheral blood.

CDR3 protein: CASIISGVSDTQYF. CDR3 DNA sequence: TGTGCCAGCATTATCAGCGGGGTTTCAGATACGCAGTATTTT. The gene calls are TRBV5-6 and TRBJ2-3, with 7 bases that match TRBD2. V gave up 6 bases and J gave up 4 bases; unmatched junction bases: 8. The CDR3 is made up of 14 amino acids. Germline V gene data show CDR1 as SGHDT and CDR2 as YYEEEE.